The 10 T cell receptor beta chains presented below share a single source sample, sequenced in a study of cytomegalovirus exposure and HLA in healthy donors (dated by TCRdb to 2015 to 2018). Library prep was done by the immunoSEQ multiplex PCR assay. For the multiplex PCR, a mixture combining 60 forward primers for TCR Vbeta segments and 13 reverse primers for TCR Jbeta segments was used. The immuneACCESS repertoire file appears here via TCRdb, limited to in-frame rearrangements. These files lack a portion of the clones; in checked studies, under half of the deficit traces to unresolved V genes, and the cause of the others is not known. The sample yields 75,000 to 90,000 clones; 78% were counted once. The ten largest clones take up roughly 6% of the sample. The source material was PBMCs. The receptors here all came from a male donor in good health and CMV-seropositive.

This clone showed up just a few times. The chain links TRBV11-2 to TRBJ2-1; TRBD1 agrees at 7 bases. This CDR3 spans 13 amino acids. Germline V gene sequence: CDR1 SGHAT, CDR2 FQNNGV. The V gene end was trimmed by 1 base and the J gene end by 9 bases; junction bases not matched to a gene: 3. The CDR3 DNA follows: TGTGCCAGCAGCTTAGGTTCAGGGGGTGAGCAGTTCTTC. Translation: CASSLGSGGEQFF. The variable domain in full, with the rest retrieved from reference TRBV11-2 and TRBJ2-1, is EAGVAQSPRYKIIEKRQSVAFWCNPISGHATLYWYQQILGQGPKLLIQFQNNGVVDDSQLPKDRFSAERLKGVDSTLKIQPAKLEDSAVYLCASSLGSGGEQFFGPGTRLTVL.

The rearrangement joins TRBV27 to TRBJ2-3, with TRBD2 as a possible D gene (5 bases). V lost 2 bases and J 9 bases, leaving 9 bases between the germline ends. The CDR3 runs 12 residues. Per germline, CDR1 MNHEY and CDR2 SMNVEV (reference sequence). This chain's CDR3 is CASSLGPGTQYF. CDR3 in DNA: TGTGCCAGCAGTTTAGGGCCGGGAACGCAGTATTTT.

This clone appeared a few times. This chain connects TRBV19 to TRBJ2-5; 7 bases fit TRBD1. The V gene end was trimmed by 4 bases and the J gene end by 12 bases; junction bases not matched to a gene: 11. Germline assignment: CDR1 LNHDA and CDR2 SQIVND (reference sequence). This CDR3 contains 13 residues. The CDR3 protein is CASSNSKSGTEYF. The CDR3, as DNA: TGTGCCAGTAGTAACTCCAAATCCGGGACAGAGTACTTC. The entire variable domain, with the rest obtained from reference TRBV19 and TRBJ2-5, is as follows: DGGITQSPKYLFRKEGQNVTLSCEQNLNHDAMYWYRQDPGQGLRLIYYSQIVNDFQKGDIAEGYSVSREKKESFPLTVTSAQKNPTAFYLCASSNSKSGTEYFGPGTRLLVL.

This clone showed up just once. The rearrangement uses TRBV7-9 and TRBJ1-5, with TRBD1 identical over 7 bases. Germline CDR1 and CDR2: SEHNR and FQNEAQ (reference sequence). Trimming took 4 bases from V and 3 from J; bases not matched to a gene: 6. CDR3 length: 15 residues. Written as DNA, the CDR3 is TGTGCCAGCAGCTCCCAGGGGGGCCCCAATCAGCCCCAGCATTTT. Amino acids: CASSSQGGPNQPQHF. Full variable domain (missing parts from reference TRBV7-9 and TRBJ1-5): DTGVSQNPRHKITKRGQNVTFRCDPISEHNRLYWYRQTLGQGPEFLTYFQNEAQLEKSRLLSDRFSAERPKGSFSTLEIQRTEQGDSAMYLCASSSQGGPNQPQHFGDGTRLSIL.

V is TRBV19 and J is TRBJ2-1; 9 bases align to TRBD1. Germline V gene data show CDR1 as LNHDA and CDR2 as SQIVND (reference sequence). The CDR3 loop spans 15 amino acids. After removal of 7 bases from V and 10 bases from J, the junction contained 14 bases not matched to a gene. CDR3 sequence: CASIHNRGRPGEQFF. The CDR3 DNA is TGTGCCAGTATCCATAACAGGGGGCGCCCCGGGGAGCAGTTCTTC.

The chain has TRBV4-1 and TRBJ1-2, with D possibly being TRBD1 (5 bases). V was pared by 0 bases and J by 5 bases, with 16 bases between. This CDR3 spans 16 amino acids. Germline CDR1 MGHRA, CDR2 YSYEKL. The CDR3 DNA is TGCGCCAGCAGCCAAGATCTGCCTGGGGCTGCGTATGGCTACACCTTC. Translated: CASSQDLPGAAYGYTF.

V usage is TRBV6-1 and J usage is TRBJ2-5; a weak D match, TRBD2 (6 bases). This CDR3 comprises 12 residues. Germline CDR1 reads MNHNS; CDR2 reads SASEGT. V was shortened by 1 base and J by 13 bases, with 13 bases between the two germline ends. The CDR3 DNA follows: TGTGCCAGCAGTGAAGAGTGGGGGGTCGGGTACTTC. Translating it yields CASSEEWGVGYF.

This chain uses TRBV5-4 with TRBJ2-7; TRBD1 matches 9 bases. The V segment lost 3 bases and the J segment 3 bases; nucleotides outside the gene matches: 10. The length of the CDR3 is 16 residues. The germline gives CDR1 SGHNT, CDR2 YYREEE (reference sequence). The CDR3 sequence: CASSSGTGSMSYEQYF. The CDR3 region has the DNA TGTGCCAGCAGCTCCGGGACAGGGTCAATGAGCTACGAGCAGTACTTC.

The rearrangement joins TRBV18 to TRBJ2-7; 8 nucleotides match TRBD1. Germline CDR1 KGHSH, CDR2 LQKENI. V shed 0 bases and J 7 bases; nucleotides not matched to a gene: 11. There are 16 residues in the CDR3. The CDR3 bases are TGTGCCAGCTCACCACCGGGACAGGTCATTCTACGGGAGCAGTACTTC. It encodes CASSPPGQVILREQYF.

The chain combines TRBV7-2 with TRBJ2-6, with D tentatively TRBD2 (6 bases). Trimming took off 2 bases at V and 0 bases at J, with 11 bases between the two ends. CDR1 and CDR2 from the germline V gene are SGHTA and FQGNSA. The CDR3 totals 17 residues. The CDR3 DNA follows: TGTGCCAGCAGCTTAATGTCGGGGGTCTCTGGGGCCAACGTCCTGACTTTC. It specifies CASSLMSGVSGANVLTF. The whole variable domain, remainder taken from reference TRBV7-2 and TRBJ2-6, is GAGVSQSPSNKVTEKGKDVELRCDPISGHTALYWYRQSLGQGLEFLIYFQGNSAPDKSGLPSDRFSAERTGGSVSTLTIQRTQQEDSAVYLCASSLMSGVSGANVLTFGAGSRLTVL.